This T cell receptor beta chain was captured by sequencing in a study of CD8 T cells in ankylosing spondylitis. V lost 4 bases, J lost 9 bases, and 2 bases stayed unmatched. The CDR3 contains 12 residues. Germline CDR1 reads MNHEY; CDR2 reads SMNVEV (reference sequence). TCRdb reprocessed the 5' RACE reads via MiXCR and lists one record per CDR3 protein. The sample records 300,000 to 350,000 distinct CDR3 sequences, about a fifth being singletons. The chain uses TRBV27 and TRBJ2-7; TRBD2 matches 11 bases. The sample was blood, either unsorted or a sorted T cell fraction (not recorded which). This TCR was sampled from a female donor with ankylosing spondylitis or in good health (not recorded which). The CDR3 reads CASSSLAGAQYF. The CDR3 DNA follows: TGTGCCAGCAGTTCACTAGCGGGGGCGCAGTACTTC.